This TCR beta chain was sequenced in a study of T cell responses to AZD1222 COVID-19 vaccine. Overall study results and limits: There were mostly white British donors and more females than males, and clonal diversity was possibly underestimated.

CDR3 length: 12 residues. Per the germline V gene, CDR1 is SEHNR and CDR2 is FQNEAQ (reference sequence). V was clipped by 6 bases and J by 2 bases, with 8 bases between them. About this clone: The antigen is unknown.

TCRdb keeps only in-frame clones here, not all; method: immunoSEQ multiplex PCR. The table includes about 160,000 clones, 90% to 95% detected once. This receptor was identified in an adult who received the AZD1222 COVID-19 vaccine. This rearrangement joins TRBV7-9 to TRBJ2-7, with D unclear. The specimen comprised peripheral blood, sampled 28 days after the second AZD1222 dose. CDR3 sequence: CASSYNAYEQYF. CDR3 DNA sequence: TGTGCCAGCAGTTACAACGCCTACGAGCAGTACTTC.